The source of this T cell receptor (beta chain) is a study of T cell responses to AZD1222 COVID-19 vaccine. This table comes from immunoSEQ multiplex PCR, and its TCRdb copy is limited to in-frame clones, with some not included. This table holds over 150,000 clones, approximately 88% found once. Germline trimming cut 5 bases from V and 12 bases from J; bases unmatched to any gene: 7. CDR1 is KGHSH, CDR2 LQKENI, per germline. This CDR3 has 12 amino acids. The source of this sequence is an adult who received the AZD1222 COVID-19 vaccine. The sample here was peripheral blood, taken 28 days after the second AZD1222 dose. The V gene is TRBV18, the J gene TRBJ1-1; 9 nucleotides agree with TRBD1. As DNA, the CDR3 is TGTGCCAGCTCATCCCTTGGGACAGGGTCTTTCTTT. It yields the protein CASSSLGTGSFF.